The 23 T cell receptor beta chains listed next were all sequenced from one sample in a study of T-cell reconstitution after alpha-beta-depleted transplantation in children. Preparation of the TCRbeta library involved a method that used unique molecular identifiers. TCRdb itself ran the PCR reads through MiXCR, one entry per CDR3 protein. Of roughly 200,000 distinct CDR3 sequences listed, under 8.5% are singletons. The sequenced sample was PBMCs, mostly from graft donor cells, obtained 360 days after TCRalphabeta/CD19-depleted stem cell transplant. All receptors come from a male patient under 10 years old who had a stem cell transplant for acute myeloid leukemia, so the T cells may come from the graft donor.

The CDR3 DNA reads as TGTGCCAGCAGCTTACCCCACGTCACAGATACGCAGTATTTT. Its protein product is CASSLPHVTDTQYF. The V and J genes are TRBV7-9 and TRBJ2-3; no firm D call. The CDR3 loop spans 14 amino acids. The germline V gene encodes CDR1 SEHNR and CDR2 FQNEAQ (reference sequence). V lost 2 bases, J lost 2 bases, and 8 bases lay in between.

In its sample, this clonotype was seen many times. The chain uses TRBV12-3 or TRBV12-4 and TRBJ2-2; TRBD2 agrees at 8 bases. V trimming: 7 bases; J trimming: 5 bases; junction bases outside the gene matches: 12. The CDR3 has 16 residues. Written as DNA, the CDR3 is TGTGCCAGCATCCCAAGTGAGCGGGAGAGGACCGGGGAGCTGTTTTTT. This codes for CASIPSERERTGELFF.

Many counts were recorded for this clonotype. The chain uses TRBV3-1 and TRBJ1-3; D is unresolved. Germline-derived CDR1 and CDR2 are LGHDT and YNNKEL (reference sequence). The CDR3 extends over 12 amino acids. V was clipped by 0 bases and J by 6 bases, with 3 bases between them. This chain's CDR3 is CASSQDLNTIYF. The CDR3 DNA follows: TGTGCCAGCAGCCAAGATCTAAACACCATATATTTT. Combining the CDR3 with reference TRBV3-1 and TRBJ1-3 gives the whole variable domain DTAVSQTPKYLVTQMGNDKSIKCEQNLGHDTMYWYKQDSKKFLKIMFSYNNKELIINETVPNRFSPKSPDKAHLNLHINSLELGDSAVYFCASSQDLNTIYFGEGSWLTVV.

The V call is TRBV3-1, the J call TRBJ2-1, with TRBD2 identical over 10 bases. The germline V gene encodes CDR1 LGHDT and CDR2 YNNKEL (reference sequence). Losses at the gene ends were 3 bases for V and 1 base for J; bases not matched to a gene: 3. This CDR3 has 16 amino acids. In DNA form, the CDR3 reads TGTGCCAGCAGCCAGGGACTAGCGATTTCCTACAATGAGCAGTTCTTC. It specifies CASSQGLAISYNEQFF.

This chain connects TRBV5-1 to TRBJ2-3, with D unresolved. The ends were cut back, 0 bases at V and 1 base at J, with 9 bases in the middle. Looked up from germline, CDR1 is SGHRS and CDR2 is YFSETQ. The length of the CDR3 is 15 residues. The CDR3 loop is CASSLDWAGTDTQYF. CDR3 nucleotide sequence: TGCGCCAGCAGCTTGGATTGGGCCGGCACAGATACGCAGTATTTT.

This clonotype was seen more than once but under ten times. Written as DNA, the CDR3 is TGTGCCAGCCGCGCGGGGGCCATGAACACCGGGGAGCTGTTTTTT. It yields the protein CASRAGAMNTGELFF. This chain joins TRBV9 and TRBJ2-2; perhaps TRBD2 as D (7 bases). The germline CDR1 and CDR2 sequences are SGDLS and YYNGEE. Trimming removed 7 bases at V and 1 base at J, with 14 bases between. The length of the CDR3 is 15 residues.

Ten or more counts support this clonotype. The chain combines TRBV12-3 or TRBV12-4 with TRBJ1-1; no clear D. V shed 7 bases and J shed 5 bases, with 8 bases lying between them. CDR3 size: 11 residues. The CDR3 is CASTERTEAFF. The CDR3, as DNA: TGTGCCAGCACCGAGCGGACTGAAGCTTTCTTT.

This clonotype was counted a few times. The rearrangement uses TRBV20-1 and TRBJ2-5; TRBD1 matches 8 bases. V dropped 4 bases and J dropped 4; count of bases not matched to a gene: 5. Germline assignment: CDR1 DFQATT and CDR2 SNEGSKA (reference sequence). The CDR3 totals 13 residues. In DNA form, the CDR3 reads TGCAGTGCTATCGGACAGGGTGTAGAGACCCAGTACTTC. Translation gives CSAIGQGVETQYF.

This clonotype was observed many times. This chain uses TRBV4-2 with TRBJ2-3; D not resolved. The V end was cut by 4 bases, the J end by 6 bases, with 14 bases between. This CDR3 spans 14 amino acids. Germline lookup yields CDR1 LGHNA and CDR2 YNFKEQ. The DNA for the CDR3 is TGTGCCAGCAGCCCCCGCAGAAGATCCGATACGCAGTATTTT. This codes for CASSPRRRSDTQYF.

Many counts were recorded for this clonotype. The V and J genes are TRBV5-1 and TRBJ2-1; a possible D gene is TRBD2 (6 bases). Deletions cut 1 base from V and 2 bases from J, with 13 bases between. The CDR3 has 16 amino acids. CDR1 and CDR2 from the germline V gene are SGHRS and YFSETQ. Here the CDR3 reads CASSLILASPYNEQFF. The CDR3 DNA follows: TGCGCCAGCAGCTTGATTCTAGCGTCCCCCTACAATGAGCAGTTCTTC.

This clonotype came up many times. This chain joins TRBV5-1 and TRBJ2-1; no clear D. CDR1 and CDR2 (germline): SGHRS, YFSETQ. The CDR3 is made up of 16 amino acids. V lost 3 bases, J lost 0 bases, and 13 bases lay in between. The CDR3 nucleotides read TGCGCCAGCAGCTCCGACGTAGCCCCCTCCTACAATGAGCAGTTCTTC. Its protein product is CASSSDVAPSYNEQFF.

V and J are TRBV7-9 and TRBJ1-5; D remains ambiguous. The CDR3 covers 15 residues. The germline CDR1 and CDR2 sequences are SEHNR and FQNEAQ (reference sequence). Trimming took off 1 base at V and 2 bases at J, with 9 bases between the two ends. The CDR3 sequence: CASSLGGRGNQPQHF. DNA for the CDR3: TGTGCCAGCAGCTTAGGGGGTCGGGGCAATCAGCCCCAGCATTTT.

The chain couples TRBV7-4 to TRBJ2-3, with D possibly matching TRBD1 (6 bases). The V gene lost 2 bases and the J gene lost 0 bases, with 18 bases spanning the gap. The CDR3 has 18 amino acids. Germline loops: CDR1 SGHVT, CDR2 SQSDAQ. The CDR3 DNA follows: TGTGCCAGCAGCTTAACGCCTAACAGGGCTGGGAGCACAGATACGCAGTATTTT. This codes for CASSLTPNRAGSTDTQYF.

This clonotype was detected only a few times. V and J are TRBV7-9 and TRBJ2-7; a weak D match, TRBD1 (5 bases). Germline V gene data show CDR1 as SEHNR and CDR2 as FQNEAQ (reference sequence). The CDR3 length is 13 residues. The V gene lost 5 bases and the J gene lost 2 bases, with 10 bases spanning the gap. The CDR3 here is CASSPRVPYEQYF. CDR3 in DNA: TGTGCCAGCAGCCCCAGGGTCCCCTACGAGCAGTACTTC.

The chain employs TRBV20-1 and TRBJ2-5, with D perhaps TRBD1 (6 bases). The CDR3 consists of 17 residues. V was pared by 5 bases and J by 1 base, with 23 bases between. In germline, CDR1 is DFQATT, CDR2 SNEGSKA (reference sequence). The DNA for the CDR3 is TGCAGTGCTGGATGGAGAACAGGGAAAGGGTCCCAAGAGACCCAGTACTTC. Translation gives CSAGWRTGKGSQETQYF.

This clonotype was seen ten or more times. CDR3 coding DNA: TGTGCCAGCAGCGCCAGGGGGCTTGACGAAAAACTGTTTTTT. This gives the protein CASSARGLDEKLFF. The chain couples TRBV5-5 to TRBJ1-4, with 8 positions matching TRBD1. After removal of 4 bases from V and 8 bases from J, the junction contained 7 bases not matched to a gene. Germline V gene lookup returns CDR1 SGHKS and CDR2 YYEKEE (reference sequence). There are 14 residues in the CDR3.

This clonotype has ten or more counts. The V and J genes are TRBV4-2 and TRBJ2-1; D gene uncertain. Trimming cost V 1 base and J 10 bases, with 17 bases left between them. CDR1 is LGHNA, CDR2 YNFKEQ, per germline. CDR3 length equals 15 residues. CDR3 DNA: TGTGCCAGCAGCCAAGTTAAAGGGCGGAAAGCAGAGCAGTTCTTC. Translation gives CASSQVKGRKAEQFF.

In this sample, this clonotype turned up a few times. V usage is TRBV20-1 and J usage is TRBJ1-3; 8 nucleotides match TRBD1. The V gene's germline CDR1 is DFQATT and CDR2 SNEGSKA (reference sequence). The V and J ends lost 3 bases and 8 bases, in that order; junction bases with no gene match: 6. There are 13 residues in the CDR3. CDR3 loop: CSARRTGRDTIYF. The DNA of the CDR3 is TGCAGTGCTAGGAGGACAGGGAGGGACACCATATATTTT.

The chain uses TRBV15 and TRBJ2-3; 7 nucleotides line up with TRBD2. Germline assignment: CDR1 LNHNV and CDR2 YYDKDF (reference sequence). The CDR3 sequence is 14 residues long. V lost 7 bases to trimming and J lost 0 bases; unmatched junction nucleotides: 4. The CDR3 nucleotides read TGTGCCACCAACTCGGGGGGTAGCACAGATACGCAGTATTTT. Translating gives CATNSGGSTDTQYF.

In this sample, this clonotype turned up many times. The chain couples TRBV6-5 to TRBJ2-3, with a possible D match to TRBD2 (5 bases). The CDR3 extends over 12 amino acids. Trimming took off 8 bases at V and 4 bases at J, with 10 bases between the two ends. Germline CDR1 is MNHEY and CDR2 is SVGAGI. CDR3 loop: CASRGSADTQYF. The CDR3 bases are TGTGCCAGCCGGGGATCCGCAGATACGCAGTATTTT.

V and J are TRBV18 and TRBJ2-3; the match to TRBD1 covers 7 bases. Per germline, CDR1 KGHSH and CDR2 LQKENI. With V trimmed by 2 bases and J by 3 bases, 5 bases remained unmatched. The CDR3 has 15 amino acids. The CDR3 nucleotides are TGTGCCAGCTCACCAACAGGGGTAGGAACAGATACGCAGTATTTT. Amino acids: CASSPTGVGTDTQYF.

The chain joins TRBV7-2 to TRBJ2-1, with 10 bases identical to TRBD2. Trimming took 5 bases from V and 3 from J; bases not matched to a gene: 4. Germline loops: CDR1 SGHTA, CDR2 FQGNSA. This CDR3 region has 15 residues. This CDR3 is CASSITSGNYNEQFF. CDR3 coding DNA: TGTGCCAGCAGCATTACTAGCGGGAACTACAATGAGCAGTTCTTC.

Many counts were recorded for this clonotype. The V call is TRBV7-2, the J call TRBJ2-1, with TRBD1 as a possible D gene (6 bases). The CDR3 length is 14 residues. CDR1 and CDR2 from the germline V gene are SGHTA and FQGNSA. V was shortened by 3 bases and J by 2 bases, with 8 bases between the two germline ends. CDR3 DNA: TGTGCCAGCAGCTTCCGGGACACCTACAATGAGCAGTTCTTC. This codes for CASSFRDTYNEQFF.